Included here is one TCR beta chain sequence, with context. The antigen is undetermined. This entry comes from a study of radiotherapy plus CTLA-4 blockade in lung cancer. Turning to the study itself: Objective responses emerged in around a sixth of patients, and around 29% attained disease control. The study's findings and limits: Interferon-beta, together with early blood T cell clone dynamics, reportedly best predicted response. Clones derived from tumor TCRs expanded in blood after radiotherapy plus ipilimumab.

Germline lookup yields CDR1 WNHNN and CDR2 SYGVQD (reference sequence). CDR3 size: 14 residues. Trimming stripped 0 bases from V and 1 base from J, with 6 bases between. Sequencing used immunoSEQ multiplex PCR; TCRdb keeps in-frame clones, though not all of them. The repertoire has about 62,000 clones, roughly 80% of them found once; the top ten carry approximately 4%. It was focal radiation plus CTLA-4 blockade with ipilimumab that patients with chemo-refractory metastatic non-small-cell lung cancer received. This specimen was peripheral blood, taken from a patient treated with radiotherapy plus ipilimumab. The genes are TRBV10-1 and TRBJ1-1; D unresolved. This TCR was recovered from a human donor with non-small cell lung cancer who had a complete response to radiotherapy plus ipilimumab. CDR3 DNA sequence: TGCGCCAGCAGTGAGTCAACGGGGAACACTGAAGCTTTCTTT. This codes for CASSESTGNTEAFF.